This T cell receptor beta chain was retrieved from a study of regulatory T cells in long-lasting Graves disease. Trimming shortened V by 4 bases and J by 7 bases, and 13 bases separated the two germline ends. CDR1 SGDLS and CDR2 YYNGEE come from the germline V gene. The CDR3 has 13 residues. Arm-PCR with iRepertoire HTBI primers amplified the CDR3 regions for these TCR beta libraries. TCRdb reprocessed the multiplex PCR reads via MiXCR and lists one record per CDR3 protein. This sample yields hundreds of thousands of distinct CDR3 sequences, of which 16% are seen a single time; approximately 20% belongs to the top ten. Time point specified: newly diagnosed GD, antithyroid drugs for less than 3 months. Preparation of the TCR library used RNA extracted from PBMCs. Broader study findings: Gene preferences differed: TRBV28, TRBJ1-2, TRBJ2-5 in persistent cases.

This clonotype was observed a handful of times. What it recognizes is unknown. The sample was also linked to a second study, of T cells in Graves' hyperthyroidism and ophthalmopathy. That paper adds: Patients aged 18 to 65 had newly diagnosed hyperthyroidism lasting under 2 months.

The receptor was derived from a woman between 25 and 40 years old with Graves disease. The specimen comprised peripheral blood mononuclear cells (PBMCs), sampled at new diagnosis, from a patient treated with antithyroid drugs. The V and J genes are TRBV9 and TRBJ2-3; unclear D gene. In nucleotides, the CDR3 is TGTGCCAGCAGCTTGCGACCGAAACATACGCAGTATTTT. The encoded protein is CASSLRPKHTQYF.